The entry that follows covers one TCR beta chain sequence. Trimming stripped 6 bases from V and 3 bases from J, with 9 bases between. Germline V lookup: CDR1 MNHEY, CDR2 SVGEGT. CDR3 size: 12 residues. This entry belongs to a study of blood T cell repertoires in COVID-19. On the study more broadly: In each case, the material was cDNA or gDNA derived from T cells, B-cell-depleted T cells, or PBMCs.

As processed by the authors: Amplification of reference gene primers provided the estimated nucleated cell counts. TCRdb's table, derived via immunoSEQ multiplex PCR, lists solely in-frame clones and lacks some. V and J calls and clone size follow that table, whereas D and trimming were derived from the DNA. The table records 85,000 to 130,000 clones, about nine tenths of them present only once. This clonotype was sampled from a man in his 70s with acute or convalescent COVID-19. This rearrangement joins TRBV6-2 or TRBV6-3 to TRBJ2-7, with D possibly being TRBD1 (5 bases). The specimen sequenced was peripheral blood. The CDR3 region has the DNA TGTGCCAGCAGCGAGACAGTCTACGAGCAGTACTTC. As protein: CASSETVYEQYF.